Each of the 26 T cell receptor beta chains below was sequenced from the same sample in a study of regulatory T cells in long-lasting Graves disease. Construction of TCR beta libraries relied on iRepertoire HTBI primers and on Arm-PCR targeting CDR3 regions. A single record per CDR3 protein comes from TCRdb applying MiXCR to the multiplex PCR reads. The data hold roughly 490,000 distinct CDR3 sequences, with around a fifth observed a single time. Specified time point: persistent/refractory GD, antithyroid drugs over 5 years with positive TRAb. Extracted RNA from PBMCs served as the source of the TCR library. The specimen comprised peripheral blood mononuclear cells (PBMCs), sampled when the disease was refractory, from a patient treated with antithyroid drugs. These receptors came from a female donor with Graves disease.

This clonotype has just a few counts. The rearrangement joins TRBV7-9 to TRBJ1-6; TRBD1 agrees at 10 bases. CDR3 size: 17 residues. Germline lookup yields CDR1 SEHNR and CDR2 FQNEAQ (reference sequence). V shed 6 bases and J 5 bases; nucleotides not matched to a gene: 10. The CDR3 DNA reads TGTGCCAGCAGGCCAAGCGGGGACAGGGGAAATAATTCACCCCTCCACTTT. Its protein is CASRPSGDRGNNSPLHF. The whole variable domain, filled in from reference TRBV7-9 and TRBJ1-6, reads DTGVSQNPRHKITKRGQNVTFRCDPISEHNRLYWYRQTLGQGPEFLTYFQNEAQLEKSRLLSDRFSAERPKGSFSTLEIQRTEQGDSAMYLCASRPSGDRGNNSPLHFGNGTRLTVT.

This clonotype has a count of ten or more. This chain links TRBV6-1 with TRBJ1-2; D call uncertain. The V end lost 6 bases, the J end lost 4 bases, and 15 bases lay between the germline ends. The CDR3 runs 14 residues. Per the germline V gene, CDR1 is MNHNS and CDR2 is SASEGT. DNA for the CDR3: TGTGCCAGCAGCCAGTTCCCCACGCGCTATGGCTACACCTTC. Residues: CASSQFPTRYGYTF.

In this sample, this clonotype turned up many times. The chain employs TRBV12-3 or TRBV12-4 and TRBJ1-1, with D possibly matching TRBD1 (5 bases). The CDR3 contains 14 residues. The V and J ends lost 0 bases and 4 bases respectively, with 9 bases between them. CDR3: CASSLAHGGTEAFF. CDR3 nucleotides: TGTGCCAGCAGTTTAGCGCACGGGGGCACTGAAGCTTTCTTT.

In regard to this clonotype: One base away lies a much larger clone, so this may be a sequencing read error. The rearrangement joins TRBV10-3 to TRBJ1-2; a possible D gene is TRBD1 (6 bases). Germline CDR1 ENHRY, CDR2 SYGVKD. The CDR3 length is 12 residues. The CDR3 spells CAVSPDSYGYTF. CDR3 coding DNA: TGTGCCGTCAGTCCGGACAGCTATGGCTACACCTTC.

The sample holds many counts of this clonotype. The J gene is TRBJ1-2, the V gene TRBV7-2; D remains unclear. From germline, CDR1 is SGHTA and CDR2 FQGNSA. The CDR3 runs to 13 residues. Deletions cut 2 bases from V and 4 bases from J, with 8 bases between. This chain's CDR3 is CASSLRRSYGYTF. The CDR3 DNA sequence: TGTGCCAGCAGCTTAAGGCGGAGCTATGGCTACACCTTC. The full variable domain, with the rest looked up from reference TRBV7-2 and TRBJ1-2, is GAGVSQSPSNKVTEKGKDVELRCDPISGHTALYWYRQSLGQGLEFLIYFQGNSAPDKSGLPSDRFSAERTGGSVSTLTIQRTQQEDSAVYLCASSLRRSYGYTFGSGTRLTVV.

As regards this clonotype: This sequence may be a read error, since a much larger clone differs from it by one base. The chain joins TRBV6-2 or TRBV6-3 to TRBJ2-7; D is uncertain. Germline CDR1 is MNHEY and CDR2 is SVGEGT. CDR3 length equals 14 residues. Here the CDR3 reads CASSYESDSYGQYF. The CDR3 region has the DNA TGTGCCAGCAGTTATGAGTCTGACTCCTACGGGCAGTACTTC.

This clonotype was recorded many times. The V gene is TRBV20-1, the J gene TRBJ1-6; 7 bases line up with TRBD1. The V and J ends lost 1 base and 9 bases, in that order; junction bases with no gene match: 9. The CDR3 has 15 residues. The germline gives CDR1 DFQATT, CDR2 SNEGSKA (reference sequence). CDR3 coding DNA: TGCAGTGCTAGAGGGGGACAGATTACAAGTTCACCCCTCCACTTT. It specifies CSARGGQITSSPLHF.

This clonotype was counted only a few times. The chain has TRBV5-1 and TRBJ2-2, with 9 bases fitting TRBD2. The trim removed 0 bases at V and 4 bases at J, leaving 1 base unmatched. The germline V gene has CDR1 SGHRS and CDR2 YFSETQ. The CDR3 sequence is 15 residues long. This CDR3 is CASSLGTSATGELFF. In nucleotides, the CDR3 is TGCGCCAGCAGCTTGGGGACTAGCGCCACCGGGGAGCTGTTTTTT.

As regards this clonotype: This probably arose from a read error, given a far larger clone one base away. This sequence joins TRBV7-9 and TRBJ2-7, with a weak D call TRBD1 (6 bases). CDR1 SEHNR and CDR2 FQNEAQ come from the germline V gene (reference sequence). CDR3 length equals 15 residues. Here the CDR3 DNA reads TGTGCCAGCACACAAAGTTGGACAGTGGGGTACGAGCAGTGCTTC. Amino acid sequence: CASTQSWTVGYEQCF. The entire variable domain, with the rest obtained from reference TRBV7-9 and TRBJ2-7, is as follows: DTGVSQNPRHKITKRGQNVTFRCDPISEHNRLYWYRQTLGQGPEFLTYFQNEAQLEKSRLLSDRFSAERPKGSFSTLEIQRTEQGDSAMYLCASTQSWTVGYEQCFGPGTRLTVT.

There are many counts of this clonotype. The CDR3 loop is CASTDLSTGYGYTF. The CDR3 DNA sequence: TGTGCCAGCACCGACCTCTCGACAGGCTATGGCTACACCTTC. The chain recombines TRBV28 with TRBJ1-2, with D perhaps TRBD1 (6 bases). With 7 bases removed from V and 4 bases from J, the gap between germline ends came to 16 bases. Germline V gene data show CDR1 as MDHEN and CDR2 as SYDVKM. The CDR3 has 14 residues.

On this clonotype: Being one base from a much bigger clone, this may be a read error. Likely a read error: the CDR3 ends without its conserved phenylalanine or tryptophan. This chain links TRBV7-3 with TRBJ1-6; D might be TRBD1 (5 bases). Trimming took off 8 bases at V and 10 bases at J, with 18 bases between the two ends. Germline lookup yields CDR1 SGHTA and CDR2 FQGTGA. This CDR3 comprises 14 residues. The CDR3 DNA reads TGTGCCAGCGCTATCGGGGGAGTGAACTCACCCCTCCACCTT. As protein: CASAIGGVNSPLHL.

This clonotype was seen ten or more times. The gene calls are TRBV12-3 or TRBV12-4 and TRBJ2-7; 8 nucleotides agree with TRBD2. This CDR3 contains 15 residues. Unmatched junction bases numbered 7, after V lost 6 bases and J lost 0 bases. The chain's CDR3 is CASSPAGDPSYEQYF. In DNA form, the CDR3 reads TGTGCCAGCAGCCCAGCGGGAGATCCCTCCTACGAGCAGTACTTC.

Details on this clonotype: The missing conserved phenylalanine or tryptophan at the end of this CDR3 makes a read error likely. In DNA, the CDR3 is TGTGCCACCAGCAGAAAACTATTGGGGCAGGGGGGTGAAGCTTTCTCT. Translated, it gives CATSRKLLGQGGEAFS. This chain links TRBV15 with TRBJ1-1; 7 bases align to TRBD1. Trimming at V came to 2 bases and at J to 7 bases, leaving 13 bases not matched to a gene. The CDR3 has 16 residues. Looked up from germline, CDR1 is LNHNV and CDR2 is YYDKDF (reference sequence).

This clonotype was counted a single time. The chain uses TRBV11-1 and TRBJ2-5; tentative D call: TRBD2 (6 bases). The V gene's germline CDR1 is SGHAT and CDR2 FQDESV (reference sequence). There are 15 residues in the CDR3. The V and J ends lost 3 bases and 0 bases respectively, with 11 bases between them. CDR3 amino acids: CASSLTRKYQETQYF. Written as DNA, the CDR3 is TGTGCCAGCAGCTTGACTAGAAAATACCAAGAGACCCAGTACTTC.

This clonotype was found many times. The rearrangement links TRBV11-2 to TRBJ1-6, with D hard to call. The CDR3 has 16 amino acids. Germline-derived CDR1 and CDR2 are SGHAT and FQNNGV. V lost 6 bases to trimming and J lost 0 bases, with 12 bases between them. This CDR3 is CASSSDGSSYNSPLHF. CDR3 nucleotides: TGTGCCAGCAGTTCTGACGGGAGCTCCTATAATTCACCCCTCCACTTT.

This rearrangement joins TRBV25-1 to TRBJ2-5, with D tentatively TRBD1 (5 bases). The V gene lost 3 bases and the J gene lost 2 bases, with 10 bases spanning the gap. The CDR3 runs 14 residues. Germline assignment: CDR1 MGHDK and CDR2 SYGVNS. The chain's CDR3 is CASSDRQIQETQYF. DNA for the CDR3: TGTGCCAGCAGTGACCGACAGATTCAAGAGACCCAGTACTTC. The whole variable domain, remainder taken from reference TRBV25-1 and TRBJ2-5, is EADIYQTPRYLVIGTGKKITLECSQTMGHDKMYWYQQDPGMELHLIHYSYGVNSTEKGDLSSESTVSRIRTEHFPLTLESARPSHTSQYLCASSDRQIQETQYFGPGTRLLVL.

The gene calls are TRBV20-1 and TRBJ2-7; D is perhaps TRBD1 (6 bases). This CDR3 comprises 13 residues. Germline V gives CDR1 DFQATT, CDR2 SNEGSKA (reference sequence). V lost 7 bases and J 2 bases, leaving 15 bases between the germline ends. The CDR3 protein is CSVAGVSAYEQYF. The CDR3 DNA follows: TGCAGTGTCGCAGGGGTATCGGCCTACGAGCAGTACTTC.

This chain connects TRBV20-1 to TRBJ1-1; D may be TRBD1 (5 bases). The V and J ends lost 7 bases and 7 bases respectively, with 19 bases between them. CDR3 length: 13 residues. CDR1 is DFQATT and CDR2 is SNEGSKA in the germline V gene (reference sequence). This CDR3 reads CSGRRGIRGEAFF. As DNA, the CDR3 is TGCAGTGGAAGACGGGGCATTCGGGGTGAAGCTTTCTTT.

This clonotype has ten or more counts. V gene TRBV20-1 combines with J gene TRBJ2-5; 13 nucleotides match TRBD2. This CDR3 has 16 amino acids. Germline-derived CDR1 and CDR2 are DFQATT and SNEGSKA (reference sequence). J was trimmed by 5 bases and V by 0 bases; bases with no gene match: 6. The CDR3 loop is CSARDPTSGRSETQYF. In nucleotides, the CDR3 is TGCAGTGCTAGAGACCCGACTAGCGGGAGGTCGGAGACCCAGTACTTC.

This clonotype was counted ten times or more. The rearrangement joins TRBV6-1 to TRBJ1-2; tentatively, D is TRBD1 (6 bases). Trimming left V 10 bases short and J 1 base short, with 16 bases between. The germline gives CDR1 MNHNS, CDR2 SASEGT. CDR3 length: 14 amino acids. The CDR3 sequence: CATRGGPFNYGYTF. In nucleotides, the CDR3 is TGTGCCACCCGAGGGGGTCCTTTTAACTATGGCTACACCTTC.

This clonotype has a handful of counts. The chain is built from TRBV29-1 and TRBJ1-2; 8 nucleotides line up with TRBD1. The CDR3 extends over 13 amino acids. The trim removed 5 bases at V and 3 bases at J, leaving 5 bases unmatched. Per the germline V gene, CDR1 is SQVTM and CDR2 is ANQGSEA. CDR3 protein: CSVTDREDYGYTF. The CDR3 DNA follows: TGCAGCGTTACGGACAGGGAGGACTATGGCTACACCTTC.

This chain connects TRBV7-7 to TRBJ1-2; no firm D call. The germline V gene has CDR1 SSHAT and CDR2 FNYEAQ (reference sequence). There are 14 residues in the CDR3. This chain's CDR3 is CASPRLRQIYGYTF. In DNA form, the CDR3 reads TGTGCTAGCCCCAGATTGCGGCAGATCTATGGCTACACCTTC.

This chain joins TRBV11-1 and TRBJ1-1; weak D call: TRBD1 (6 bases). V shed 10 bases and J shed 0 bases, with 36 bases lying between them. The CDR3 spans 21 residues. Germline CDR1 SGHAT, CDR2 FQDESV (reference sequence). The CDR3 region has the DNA TGTGCCACCGCTGATCTTACCGGGACACCATCTTTCGGACTCATGAACACTGAAGCTTTCTTT. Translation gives CATADLTGTPSFGLMNTEAFF. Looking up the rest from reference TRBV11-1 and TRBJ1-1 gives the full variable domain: EAEVAQSPRYKITEKSQAVAFWCDPISGHATLYWYRQILGQGPELLVQFQDESVVDDSQLPKDRFSAERLKGVDSTLKIQPAELGDSAMYLCATADLTGTPSFGLMNTEAFFGQGTRLTVV.

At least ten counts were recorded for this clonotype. CDR3 sequence (DNA): TGTGCCAGCAGTTACCTGGGGACAGGGGACATGAACACTGAAGCTTTCTTT. It translates to CASSYLGTGDMNTEAFF. This rearrangement joins TRBV6-2 or TRBV6-3 to TRBJ1-1; 10 nucleotides match TRBD1. Germline loops: CDR1 MNHEY, CDR2 SVGEGT. The V gene end was trimmed by 2 bases and the J gene end by 0 bases; junction bases not matched to a gene: 6. The CDR3 totals 17 residues.

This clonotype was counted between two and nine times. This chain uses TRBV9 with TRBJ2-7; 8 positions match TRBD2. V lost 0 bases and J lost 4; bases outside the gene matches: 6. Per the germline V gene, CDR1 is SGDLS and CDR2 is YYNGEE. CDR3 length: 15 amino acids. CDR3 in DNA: TGTGCCAGCAGCGTAGATGCTAGCGGGTCGTACGAGCAGTACTTC. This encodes CASSVDASGSYEQYF.

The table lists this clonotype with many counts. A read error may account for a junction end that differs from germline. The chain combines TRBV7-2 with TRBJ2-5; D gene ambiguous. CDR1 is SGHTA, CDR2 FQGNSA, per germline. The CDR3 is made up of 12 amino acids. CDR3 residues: CASSLDRGIGWF. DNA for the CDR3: TGTGCCAGCAGCTTAGATCGTGGGATAGGGTGGTTC.